The rows below give T cell receptor beta chains drawn from one sample of a study of blood T cell repertoires in COVID-19. Only in-frame clones appear in the TCRdb table, and some are missing; sequencing was by immunoSEQ multiplex PCR. Of tens of thousands of clones listed, approximately 90% are singletons. The sample was peripheral blood. These receptors originate from a human donor in a cohort sampled during active COVID-19. Each CDR3 is given with its conserved first and last residue. The order of the fields is CDR3 length, D gene, clone size, J gene, V gene, CDR3 protein, CDR3 DNA. D genes are given only for firm matches. Rows may omit the clone size; those that give it use once, few, many or a size class.

CDR3 length: 14
D gene: TRBD2
clone size: .
J gene: TRBJ2-1
V gene: TRBV15
CDR3 protein: CATSRSGSYNEQFF
CDR3 DNA: TGTGCCACCAGCAGAAGCGGGAGCTACAATGAGCAGTTCTTC

CDR3 length: 16
D gene: .
clone size: once
J gene: TRBJ2-1
V gene: TRBV5-4
CDR3 protein: CASSLDVQGLKNEQFF
CDR3 DNA: TGTGCCAGCAGCTTGGATGTACAGGGTCTTAAAAATGAGCAGTTCTTC

CDR3 length: 14
D gene: TRBD1
clone size: .
J gene: TRBJ2-7
V gene: TRBV19
CDR3 protein: CASSPGTGGYEQYF
CDR3 DNA: TGTGCCAGTAGTCCCGGGACAGGGGGCTACGAGCAGTACTTC

CDR3 length: 15
D gene: TRBD2
clone size: .
J gene: TRBJ2-3
V gene: TRBV2
CDR3 protein: CATLALAGGVDTQYF
CDR3 DNA: TGTGCCACCCTGGCCTTAGCGGGAGGGGTAGATACGCAGTATTTT

CDR3 length: 15
D gene: TRBD2
clone size: .
J gene: TRBJ2-7
V gene: TRBV3-1/TRBV3-2
CDR3 protein: CASSPWTSGSYEQYF
CDR3 DNA: TGTGCCAGCAGCCCATGGACTAGCGGCAGTTACGAGCAGTACTTC

CDR3 length: 14
D gene: TRBD1
clone size: .
J gene: TRBJ2-7
V gene: TRBV5-4
CDR3 protein: CASSSGTGRGEQYF
CDR3 DNA: TGTGCCAGCAGTTCCGGGACAGGGCGGGGCGAGCAGTACTTC

CDR3 length: 15
D gene: TRBD2
clone size: .
J gene: TRBJ2-3
V gene: TRBV3-1/TRBV3-2
CDR3 protein: CASSPIAGYADTQYF
CDR3 DNA: TGTGCCAGCAGCCCAATAGCGGGATACGCAGATACGCAGTATTTT

CDR3 length: 14
D gene: .
clone size: few
J gene: TRBJ2-7
V gene: TRBV27
CDR3 protein: CASSFGGPFYEQYF
CDR3 DNA: TGTGCCAGCAGTTTTGGCGGTCCGTTCTACGAGCAGTACTTC

CDR3 length: 15
D gene: TRBD1
clone size: .
J gene: TRBJ2-3
V gene: TRBV18
CDR3 protein: CASSRVTGVSDTQYF
CDR3 DNA: TGTGCCAGCTCACGAGTCACAGGGGTATCAGATACGCAGTATTTT

CDR3 length: 16
D gene: TRBD1
clone size: .
J gene: TRBJ2-1
V gene: TRBV10-1
CDR3 protein: CASSESTGQGYNEQFF
CDR3 DNA: TGCGCCAGCAGTGAGTCGACCGGACAGGGGTACAATGAGCAGTTCTTC

CDR3 length: 13
D gene: .
clone size: once
J gene: TRBJ2-1
V gene: TRBV7-6
CDR3 protein: CASSSDRYNEQFF
CDR3 DNA: TGTGCCAGCAGCTCAGACAGGTACAATGAGCAGTTCTTC

CDR3 length: 18
D gene: TRBD2
clone size: .
J gene: TRBJ2-7
V gene: TRBV7-6
CDR3 protein: CASSPVPGLAEGNYEQYF
CDR3 DNA: TGTGCCAGCAGCCCAGTCCCGGGACTAGCGGAGGGCAACTACGAGCAGTACTTC

CDR3 length: 14
D gene: .
clone size: .
J gene: TRBJ1-2
V gene: TRBV28
CDR3 protein: CASTGTRASHGYTF
CDR3 DNA: TGTGCCAGCACCGGTACCAGGGCTTCCCATGGCTACACCTTC

CDR3 length: 16
D gene: TRBD2
clone size: .
J gene: TRBJ2-1
V gene: TRBV14
CDR3 protein: CASSQDLGLAGPLQFF
CDR3 DNA: TGTGCCAGCAGCCAAGATCTTGGTTTAGCGGGCCCCCTCCAGTTCTTC

CDR3 length: 11
D gene: .
clone size: .
J gene: TRBJ2-1
V gene: TRBV28
CDR3 protein: CASTRRDEQFF
CDR3 DNA: TGTGCCAGCACCCGACGGGATGAGCAGTTCTTC

CDR3 length: 17
D gene: .
clone size: .
J gene: TRBJ1-4
V gene: TRBV5-4
CDR3 protein: CASSLGRTGRSDEKLFF
CDR3 DNA: TGTGCCAGCAGCTTGGGGAGAACGGGAAGGTCCGATGAAAAACTGTTTTTT

CDR3 length: 17
D gene: TRBD1
clone size: .
J gene: TRBJ2-7
V gene: TRBV27
CDR3 protein: CASSLWDRLAMGYEQYF
CDR3 DNA: TGTGCCAGCAGTTTATGGGACAGGCTTGCAATGGGCTACGAGCAGTACTTC

CDR3 length: 17
D gene: TRBD2
clone size: .
J gene: TRBJ2-2
V gene: TRBV6-1
CDR3 protein: CASSEALLAGVTGELFF
CDR3 DNA: TGTGCCAGCAGTGAAGCTCTACTAGCGGGAGTCACCGGGGAGCTGTTTTTT

CDR3 length: 12
D gene: TRBD1
clone size: .
J gene: TRBJ1-4
V gene: TRBV10-3
CDR3 protein: CAISSGQGELFF
CDR3 DNA: TGTGCCATCAGTTCGGGACAGGGAGAACTGTTTTTT

CDR3 length: 19
D gene: TRBD2
clone size: .
J gene: TRBJ2-1
V gene: TRBV5-1
CDR3 protein: CASSIHPVSGTSGIGEQFF
CDR3 DNA: TGCGCCAGCAGCATTCATCCCGTGTCCGGGACTAGCGGGATCGGCGAGCAGTTCTTC

CDR3 length: 15
D gene: TRBD1
clone size: few
J gene: TRBJ1-5
V gene: TRBV5-8
CDR3 protein: CASSFPDRVNQPQHF
CDR3 DNA: TGTGCCAGCAGCTTCCCGGACAGGGTGAATCAGCCCCAGCATTTT

CDR3 length: 16
D gene: TRBD2
clone size: .
J gene: TRBJ2-3
V gene: TRBV2
CDR3 protein: CASSASRGSSTDTQYF
CDR3 DNA: TGTGCCAGCAGTGCTAGTCGCGGGAGTAGCACAGATACGCAGTATTTT

CDR3 length: 13
D gene: .
clone size: .
J gene: TRBJ1-2
V gene: TRBV28
CDR3 protein: CALGDPTTYGYTF
CDR3 DNA: TGTGCCCTCGGGGATCCCACTACCTATGGCTACACCTTC

CDR3 length: 14
D gene: .
clone size: few
J gene: TRBJ2-1
V gene: TRBV3-1/TRBV3-2
CDR3 protein: CASSITAGDNEQFF
CDR3 DNA: TGTGCCAGCAGTATAACAGCGGGTGACAATGAGCAGTTCTTC

CDR3 length: 21
D gene: TRBD2
clone size: .
J gene: TRBJ2-1
V gene: TRBV6-6
CDR3 protein: CASSPRSGLAGVDSRAPEQFF
CDR3 DNA: TGTGCCAGCAGCCCACGATCCGGACTAGCGGGAGTCGACAGCCGAGCCCCTGAGCAGTTCTTC

CDR3 length: 16
D gene: TRBD1
clone size: .
J gene: TRBJ2-6
V gene: TRBV7-3
CDR3 protein: CASSLDRVSGANVLTF
CDR3 DNA: TGTGCCAGCAGCTTGGACAGGGTATCTGGGGCCAACGTCCTGACTTTC

CDR3 length: 14
D gene: TRBD1
clone size: once
J gene: TRBJ2-7
V gene: TRBV11-3
CDR3 protein: CASSLGTGPYEQYF
CDR3 DNA: TGTGCCAGCAGCTTGGGGACAGGGCCCTACGAGCAGTACTTC

CDR3 length: 15
D gene: .
clone size: .
J gene: TRBJ2-1
V gene: TRBV6-2/TRBV6-3
CDR3 protein: CASSYGGTEYNEQFF
CDR3 DNA: TGTGCCAGCAGTTACGGGGGGACGGAATACAATGAGCAGTTCTTC

CDR3 length: 15
D gene: .
clone size: .
J gene: TRBJ2-7
V gene: TRBV19
CDR3 protein: CASSRTRQSSYEQYF
CDR3 DNA: TGTGCCAGTAGTAGGACACGACAGAGCTCCTACGAGCAGTACTTC

CDR3 length: 14
D gene: .
clone size: .
J gene: TRBJ2-3
V gene: TRBV7-2
CDR3 protein: CASSYTGTTDTQYF
CDR3 DNA: TGTGCCAGCAGCTACACAGGGACCACAGATACGCAGTATTTT

CDR3 length: 14
D gene: .
clone size: .
J gene: TRBJ2-7
V gene: TRBV15
CDR3 protein: CATSRRGYGYEQYF
CDR3 DNA: TGTGCCACCAGCAGGAGGGGGTATGGGTACGAGCAGTACTTC

CDR3 length: 15
D gene: TRBD1
clone size: .
J gene: TRBJ2-3
V gene: TRBV3-1/TRBV3-2
CDR3 protein: CASSPWGQSTDTQYF
CDR3 DNA: TGTGCCAGCAGCCCTTGGGGACAGAGCACAGATACGCAGTATTTT

CDR3 length: 15
D gene: TRBD2
clone size: .
J gene: TRBJ2-3
V gene: TRBV6-2/TRBV6-3
CDR3 protein: CASSFGGRTRDTQYF
CDR3 DNA: TGTGCCAGCAGTTTTGGCGGGAGGACAAGGGATACGCAGTATTTT

CDR3 length: 16
D gene: TRBD2
clone size: .
J gene: TRBJ2-5
V gene: TRBV7-6
CDR3 protein: CASSSLSGAGLETQYF
CDR3 DNA: TGTGCCAGCAGCTCCCTTAGCGGGGCCGGGTTGGAGACCCAGTACTTC

CDR3 length: 16
D gene: TRBD2
clone size: .
J gene: TRBJ2-1
V gene: TRBV5-1
CDR3 protein: CASSGRLAGSYNEQFF
CDR3 DNA: TGCGCCAGCAGCGGCCGACTAGCGGGTTCTTACAATGAGCAGTTCTTC

CDR3 length: 15
D gene: .
clone size: .
J gene: TRBJ2-2
V gene: TRBV3-1/TRBV3-2
CDR3 protein: CASSQGGGNTGELFF
CDR3 DNA: TGTGCCAGCAGCCAGGGAGGTGGTAACACCGGGGAGCTGTTTTTT

CDR3 length: 15
D gene: TRBD1
clone size: .
J gene: TRBJ1-6
V gene: TRBV6-4
CDR3 protein: CASSETPGQNSPLHF
CDR3 DNA: TGTGCCAGCAGCGAAACTCCGGGACAGAATTCACCCCTCCACTTT

CDR3 length: 13
D gene: .
clone size: .
J gene: TRBJ2-7
V gene: TRBV5-1
CDR3 protein: CASSLDRVGEQYF
CDR3 DNA: TGCGCCAGCAGCTTGGACAGGGTTGGAGAGCAGTACTTC

CDR3 length: 17
D gene: TRBD2
clone size: .
J gene: TRBJ2-3
V gene: TRBV5-4
CDR3 protein: CASSPGLAGASTDTQYF
CDR3 DNA: TGTGCCAGCAGCCCGGGACTAGCGGGAGCCAGCACAGATACGCAGTATTTT

CDR3 length: 13
D gene: .
clone size: .
J gene: TRBJ2-1
V gene: TRBV29-1
CDR3 protein: CSVEKVQVNEQFF
CDR3 DNA: TGCAGCGTTGAGAAGGTACAGGTAAATGAGCAGTTCTTC

CDR3 length: 15
D gene: TRBD1
clone size: .
J gene: TRBJ1-2
V gene: TRBV18
CDR3 protein: CASSPKEGQGYGYTF
CDR3 DNA: TGTGCCAGCTCACCGAAGGAGGGACAGGGCTATGGCTACACCTTC

CDR3 length: 15
D gene: TRBD1
clone size: .
J gene: TRBJ2-1
V gene: TRBV5-4
CDR3 protein: CASTPGTGLNNEQFF
CDR3 DNA: TGTGCCAGCACCCCCGGGACAGGCTTGAACAATGAGCAGTTCTTC

CDR3 length: 15
D gene: TRBD1
clone size: .
J gene: TRBJ1-1
V gene: TRBV4-2
CDR3 protein: CASSQDRSRYTEAFF
CDR3 DNA: TGTGCCAGCAGCCAGGACAGGAGCAGGTACACTGAAGCTTTCTTT

CDR3 length: 14
D gene: .
clone size: .
J gene: TRBJ1-1
V gene: TRBV4-3
CDR3 protein: CASSQEGGVYEAFF
CDR3 DNA: TGCGCCAGCAGCCAAGAAGGGGGGGTTTATGAAGCTTTCTTT

CDR3 length: 14
D gene: .
clone size: .
J gene: TRBJ2-2
V gene: TRBV28
CDR3 protein: CASSPPANTGELFF
CDR3 DNA: TGTGCCAGCAGCCCCCCCGCGAACACCGGGGAGCTGTTTTTT

CDR3 length: 15
D gene: .
clone size: .
J gene: TRBJ1-4
V gene: TRBV28
CDR3 protein: CASSLLGGEGEKLFF
CDR3 DNA: TGTGCCAGCAGTTTATTAGGGGGGGAGGGTGAAAAACTGTTTTTT

CDR3 length: 13
D gene: .
clone size: .
J gene: TRBJ2-7
V gene: TRBV10-1
CDR3 protein: CACRGRGNYEQYF
CDR3 DNA: TGCGCCTGTCGAGGCAGGGGAAACTACGAGCAGTACTTC

CDR3 length: 13
D gene: TRBD2
clone size: .
J gene: TRBJ2-1
V gene: TRBV29-1
CDR3 protein: CSVYRDYGREQFF
CDR3 DNA: TGCAGCGTTTACCGGGACTATGGGAGGGAGCAGTTCTTC

CDR3 length: 15
D gene: TRBD1
clone size: .
J gene: TRBJ2-1
V gene: TRBV18
CDR3 protein: CASSPDRASYNEQFF
CDR3 DNA: TGTGCCAGCTCACCAGACAGGGCATCCTACAATGAGCAGTTCTTC

CDR3 length: 15
D gene: TRBD2
clone size: once
J gene: TRBJ2-7
V gene: TRBV19
CDR3 protein: CASRHRTSGSYEQYF
CDR3 DNA: TGTGCCAGTAGGCATAGGACTAGCGGCTCCTACGAGCAGTACTTC

CDR3 length: 18
D gene: TRBD2
clone size: .
J gene: TRBJ2-2
V gene: TRBV7-8
CDR3 protein: CASTYPGLAGGPTGELFF
CDR3 DNA: TGTGCCAGCACCTACCCAGGACTAGCGGGAGGGCCCACCGGGGAGCTGTTTTTT

CDR3 length: 14
D gene: TRBD1
clone size: .
J gene: TRBJ1-5
V gene: TRBV19
CDR3 protein: CASSIFTGDQPQHF
CDR3 DNA: TGTGCCAGTAGTATATTTACAGGGGATCAGCCCCAGCATTTT

CDR3 length: 15
D gene: .
clone size: .
J gene: TRBJ1-2
V gene: TRBV4-3
CDR3 protein: CASSQDAGGTYGYTF
CDR3 DNA: TGCGCCAGCAGCCAAGATGCGGGGGGCACCTATGGCTACACCTTC

CDR3 length: 17
D gene: TRBD2
clone size: .
J gene: TRBJ2-1
V gene: TRBV10-1
CDR3 protein: CASSDLAGVGSYNEQFF
CDR3 DNA: TGCGCCAGCAGTGACCTAGCGGGAGTAGGCTCCTACAATGAGCAGTTCTTC